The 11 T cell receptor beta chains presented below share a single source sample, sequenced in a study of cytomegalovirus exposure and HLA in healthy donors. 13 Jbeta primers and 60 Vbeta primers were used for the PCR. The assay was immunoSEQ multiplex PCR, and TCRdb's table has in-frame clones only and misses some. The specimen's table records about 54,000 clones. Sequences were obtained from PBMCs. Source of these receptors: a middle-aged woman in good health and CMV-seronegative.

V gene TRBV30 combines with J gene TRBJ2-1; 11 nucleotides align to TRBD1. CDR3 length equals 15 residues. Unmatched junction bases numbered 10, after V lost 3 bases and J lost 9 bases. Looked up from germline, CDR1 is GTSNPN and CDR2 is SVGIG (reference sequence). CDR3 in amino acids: CAWSRGGTGGREQFF. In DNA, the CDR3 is TGTGCCTGGAGCCGCGGGGGGACAGGGGGTCGTGAGCAGTTCTTC.

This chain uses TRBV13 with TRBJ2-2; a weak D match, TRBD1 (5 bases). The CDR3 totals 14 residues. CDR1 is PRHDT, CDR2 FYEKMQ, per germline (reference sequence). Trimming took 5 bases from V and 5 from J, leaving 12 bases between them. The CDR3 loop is CASSTTPGTGELFF. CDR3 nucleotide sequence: TGTGCCAGCAGCACAACGCCAGGGACCGGGGAGCTGTTTTTT.

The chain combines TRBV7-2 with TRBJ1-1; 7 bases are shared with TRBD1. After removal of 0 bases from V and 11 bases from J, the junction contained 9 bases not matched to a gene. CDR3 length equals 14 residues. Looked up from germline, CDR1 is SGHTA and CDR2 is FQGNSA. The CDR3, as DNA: TGTGCCAGCAGCTTAGCGGGAAGGGGGCTGGGGGCTTTCTTT. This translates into CASSLAGRGLGAFF. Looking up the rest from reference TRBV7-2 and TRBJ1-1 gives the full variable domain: GAGVSQSPSNKVTEKGKDVELRCDPISGHTALYWYRQSLGQGLEFLIYFQGNSAPDKSGLPSDRFSAERTGGSVSTLTIQRTQQEDSAVYLCASSLAGRGLGAFFGQGTRLTVV.

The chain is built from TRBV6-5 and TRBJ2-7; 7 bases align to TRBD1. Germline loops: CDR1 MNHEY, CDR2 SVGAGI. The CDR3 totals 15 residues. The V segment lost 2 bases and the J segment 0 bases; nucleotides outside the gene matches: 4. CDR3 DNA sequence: TGTGCCAGCAGTTACCGACAGGGAAGCTCCTACGAGCAGTACTTC. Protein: CASSYRQGSSYEQYF.

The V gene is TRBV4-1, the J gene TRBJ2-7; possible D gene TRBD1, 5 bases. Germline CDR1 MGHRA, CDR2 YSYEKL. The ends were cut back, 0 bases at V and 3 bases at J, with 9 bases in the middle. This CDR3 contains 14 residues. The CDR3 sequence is CASSQEQEFYEQYF. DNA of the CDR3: TGCGCCAGCAGCCAAGAACAGGAGTTCTACGAGCAGTACTTC.

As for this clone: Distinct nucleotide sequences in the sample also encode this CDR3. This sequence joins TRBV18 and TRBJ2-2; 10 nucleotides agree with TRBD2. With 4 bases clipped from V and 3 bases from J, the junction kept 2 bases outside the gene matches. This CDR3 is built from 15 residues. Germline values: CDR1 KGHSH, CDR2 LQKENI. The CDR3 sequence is CASSRAGGDTGELFF. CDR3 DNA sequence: TGTGCCAGCTCACGAGCGGGAGGGGACACCGGGGAGCTGTTTTTT.

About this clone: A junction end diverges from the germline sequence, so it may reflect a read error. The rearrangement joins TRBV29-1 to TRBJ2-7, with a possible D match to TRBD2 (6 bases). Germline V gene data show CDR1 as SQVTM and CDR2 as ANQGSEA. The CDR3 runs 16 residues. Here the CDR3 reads CSGECTGLRCAYEQYF. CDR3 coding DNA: TGCAGCGGTGAATGTACGGGACTCCGATGCGCCTACGAGCAGTACTTC.

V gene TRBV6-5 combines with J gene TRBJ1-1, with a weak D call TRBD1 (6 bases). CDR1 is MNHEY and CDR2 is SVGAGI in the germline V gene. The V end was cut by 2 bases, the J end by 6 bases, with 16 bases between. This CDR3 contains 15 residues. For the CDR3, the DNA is TGTGCCAGCAGTTACGCCTACAGGGTAGGCGCTGAAGCTTTCTTT. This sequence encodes CASSYAYRVGAEAFF.

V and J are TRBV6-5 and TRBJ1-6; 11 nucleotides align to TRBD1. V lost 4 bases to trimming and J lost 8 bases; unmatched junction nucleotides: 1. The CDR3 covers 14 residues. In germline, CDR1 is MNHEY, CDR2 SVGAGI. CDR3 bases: TGTGCCAGCAGTTTGGGACAGGGGGATTCACCCCTCCACTTT. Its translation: CASSLGQGDSPLHF.

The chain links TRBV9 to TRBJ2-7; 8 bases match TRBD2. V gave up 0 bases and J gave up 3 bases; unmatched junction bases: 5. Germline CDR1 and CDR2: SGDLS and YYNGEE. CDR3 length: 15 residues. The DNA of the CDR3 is TGTGCCAGCAGCGTAGGCGGCGGGGGGAACTACGAGCAGTACTTC. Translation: CASSVGGGGNYEQYF.

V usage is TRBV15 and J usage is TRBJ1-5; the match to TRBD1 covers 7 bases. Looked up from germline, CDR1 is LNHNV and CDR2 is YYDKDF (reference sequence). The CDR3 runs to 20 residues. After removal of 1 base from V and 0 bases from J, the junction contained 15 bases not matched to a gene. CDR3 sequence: CATSRGGVDRADYSNQPQHF. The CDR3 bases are TGTGCCACCAGCAGAGGAGGGGTAGACAGGGCCGATTATAGCAATCAGCCCCAGCATTTT.